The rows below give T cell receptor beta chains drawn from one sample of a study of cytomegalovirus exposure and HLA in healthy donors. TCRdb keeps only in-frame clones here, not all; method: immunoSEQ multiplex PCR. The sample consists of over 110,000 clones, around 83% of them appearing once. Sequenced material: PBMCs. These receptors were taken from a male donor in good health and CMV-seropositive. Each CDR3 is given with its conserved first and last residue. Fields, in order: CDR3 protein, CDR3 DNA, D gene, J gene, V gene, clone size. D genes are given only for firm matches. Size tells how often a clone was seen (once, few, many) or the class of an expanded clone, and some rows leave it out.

CASSPEAAAYNEQFF,TGTGCCAGCAGTCCTGAGGCAGCCGCCTACAATGAGCAGTTCTTC,.,TRBJ2-1,TRBV27,.
CASTPVNYGYTF,TGCGCCAGCACCCCCGTTAACTATGGCTACACCTTC,.,TRBJ1-2,TRBV4-3,once
CASSTRQGASQPQHF,TGTGCCAGCAGTACGCGACAGGGGGCGAGTCAGCCCCAGCATTTT,TRBD1,TRBJ1-5,TRBV6-6,.
CASSIFAGQGARTGELFF,TGTGCCAGCAGCATCTTCGCGGGACAGGGGGCCCGAACCGGGGAGCTGTTTTTT,TRBD1,TRBJ2-2,TRBV11-2,.
CASSSAFGNTEAFF,TGTGCCAGCAGCTCCGCTTTCGGGAACACTGAAGCTTTCTTT,.,TRBJ1-1,TRBV5-8,.
CASSGGLAGGETQYF,TGTGCCAGCAGCGGGGGACTAGCGGGGGGAGAGACCCAGTACTTC,TRBD2,TRBJ2-5,TRBV7-8,once
CASSLRGNEQFF,TGTGCCAGCAGCTTACGGGGCAATGAGCAGTTCTTC,.,TRBJ2-1,TRBV7-3,few
CASSYSVLLNTEAFF,TGTGCCAGCAGTTATTCGGTTTTGCTGAACACTGAAGCTTTCTTT,.,TRBJ1-1,TRBV6-5,.
CASSELAYYSNQPQHF,TGCGCCAGCAGTGAGTTGGCTTATTATAGCAATCAGCCCCAGCATTTT,.,TRBJ1-5,TRBV10-2,.
CASKVEGLRVTQYF,TGTGCCAGCAAGGTCGAGGGACTAAGAGTGACCCAGTACTTC,TRBD2,TRBJ2-5,TRBV6-5,.